What follows are 26 T cell receptor beta chains derived from one specimen sequenced in a study of blood T cells in healthy people across ages. Primers used in a second PCR of about 6 to 11 cycles were a sample-barcoded 5' primer and a J-beta primer mix. TCRdb analysed the 5' RACE reads with MiXCR anew, one entry per CDR3 protein. The sample consists of 1.8 million or so distinct CDR3 sequences, approximately 40% of them appearing once. Sequences were obtained from blood. These receptors all stem from a human donor in good health.

In this sample, this clonotype turned up many times. The rearrangement uses TRBV20-1 and TRBJ2-1, with 10 bases lining up with TRBD2. Germline values: CDR1 DFQATT, CDR2 SNEGSKA (reference sequence). V was pared by 3 bases and J by 7 bases, with 12 bases of the junction left unmatched. This CDR3 has 16 amino acids. CDR3 sequence: CSASSGGAKGRNEQFF. The CDR3 DNA reads as TGCAGTGCTAGCAGCGGGGGGGCTAAAGGGAGGAATGAGCAGTTCTTC.

This clonotype was seen only a few times. V is TRBV6-6 and J is TRBJ1-1; 9 nucleotides match TRBD1. Germline-derived CDR1 and CDR2 are MNHNY and SVGAGI (reference sequence). The length of the CDR3 is 13 residues. The V gene end was trimmed by 6 bases and the J gene end by 4 bases; junction bases not matched to a gene: 3. CDR3 sequence (DNA): TGTGCCAGCAGAGACAGGGGGATCACTGAAGCTTTCTTT. Its translation is CASRDRGITEAFF.

The genes are TRBV7-2 and TRBJ2-5; weak D call: TRBD2 (5 bases). From germline, CDR1 is SGHTA and CDR2 FQGNSA. The CDR3 spans 17 residues. V shed 5 bases and J shed 2 bases, with 21 bases lying between them. CDR3 nucleotides: TGTGCCAGCAGCCCGTGGCCGGGCCTCCGGGGACAAGAGACCCAGTACTTC. This translates into CASSPWPGLRGQETQYF.

This clonotype was seen only a few times. The chain has TRBV3-1 and TRBJ2-5, with D unclear. TRBJ2-7 explains the end of the DNA better; the J call may be wrong. The germline gives CDR1 LGHDT, CDR2 YNNKEL (reference sequence). There are 15 residues in the CDR3. CDR3: CASSQELGILYEQYF. The CDR3 bases are TGTGCCAGCAGCCAAGAGTTGGGGATCTTGTACGAGCAGTACTTC.

This clonotype occurred a few times. The V call is TRBV15, the J call TRBJ2-3; no firm D call. CDR1 is LNHNV, CDR2 YYDKDF, per germline (reference sequence). The CDR3 runs 15 residues. The ends were cut back, 1 base at V and 1 base at J, with 9 bases in the middle. CDR3 region: CATSRGVEGTDTQYF. The CDR3 nucleotides are TGTGCCACCAGCAGAGGGGTAGAGGGCACAGATACGCAGTATTTT. Based on the CDR3 plus reference TRBV15 and TRBJ2-3, the full variable domain is DAMVIQNPRYQVTQFGKPVTLSCSQTLNHNVMYWYQQKSSQAPKLLFHYYDKDFNNEADTPDNFQSRRPNTSFCFLDIRSPGLGDTAMYLCATSRGVEGTDTQYFGPGTRLTVL.

The rearrangement joins TRBV6-4 to TRBJ2-1; D is undetermined. The CDR3 spans 11 residues. Trimming left V 2 bases short and J 13 bases short, with 9 bases between. Germline V gives CDR1 MRHNA, CDR2 SNTAGT. CDR3 in DNA: TGTGCCAGCAGTGACCCAGAGACCCAGTTCTTC. Protein: CASSDPETQFF.

This chain joins TRBV5-1 and TRBJ2-1, with D tentatively TRBD1 (5 bases). With 0 bases removed from V and 3 bases from J, the gap between germline ends came to 13 bases. The CDR3 consists of 16 residues. Germline values: CDR1 SGHRS, CDR2 YFSETQ. This CDR3 reads CASSLGLGAIYNEQFF. The CDR3 DNA sequence: TGCGCCAGCAGCTTGGGGTTAGGGGCGATCTACAATGAGCAGTTCTTC.

The chain joins TRBV24-1 to TRBJ2-5; perhaps TRBD2 as D (6 bases). The germline V gene has CDR1 KGHDR and CDR2 SFDVKD. The V end lost 7 bases, the J end lost 5 bases, and 16 bases lay between the germline ends. This CDR3 is 14 amino acids long. CDR3 in DNA: TGTGCCACCAGCCGGCGGGGCCTTGGCGAGACCCAGTACTTC. This translates into CATSRRGLGETQYF.

This clonotype was detected only a few times. This rearrangement joins TRBV6-1 to TRBJ2-1; 11 bases map to TRBD2. Germline V gives CDR1 MNHNS, CDR2 SASEGT. V dropped 6 bases and J dropped 0; count of bases not matched to a gene: 7. This CDR3 contains 17 residues. The CDR3 DNA follows: TGTGCCAGCAGAAAGGGACTAGCGGACTACTCCTACAATGAGCAGTTCTTC. Its protein is CASRKGLADYSYNEQFF.

This clonotype has more than one count but fewer than ten. This chain connects TRBV20-1 to TRBJ2-5; 7 nucleotides agree with TRBD1. V was clipped by 5 bases and J by 5 bases; unmatched bases: 2. The CDR3 sequence is 11 residues long. Germline loops: CDR1 DFQATT, CDR2 SNEGSKA (reference sequence). This CDR3 reads CSADREETQYF. CDR3 nucleotide sequence: TGCAGTGCTGACAGGGAGGAGACCCAGTACTTC.

A note on this clonotype: A junction end diverges from the germline sequence, so it may reflect a read error. The chain links TRBV5-1 to TRBJ2-1; 7 positions agree with TRBD2. The CDR3 extends over 16 amino acids. Germline V gene sequence: CDR1 SGHRS, CDR2 YFSETQ. The CDR3 protein is CASNLAPGGRNNEQFF. Here the CDR3 DNA reads TGCGCCAGCAACTTGGCGCCGGGAGGAAGAAACAATGAGCAGTTCTTC. The full variable domain, its missing parts supplied by reference TRBV5-1 and TRBJ2-1, is KAGVTQTPRYLIKTRGQQVTLSCSPISGHRSVSWYQQTPGQGLQFLFEYFSETQRNKGNFPGRFSGRQFSNSRSEMNVSTLELGDSALYLCASNLAPGGRNNEQFFGPGTRLTVL.

The V and J genes are TRBV7-6 and TRBJ2-5; 7 bases are shared with TRBD2. CDR3 size: 16 residues. Germline CDR1 reads SGHVS; CDR2 reads FNYEAQ. V shed 0 bases and J 3 bases; nucleotides not matched to a gene: 7. CDR3 nucleotide sequence: TGTGCCAGCAGCTTAGCTGAGGATCTAGCGGAAGAGACCCAGTACTTC. It is translated as CASSLAEDLAEETQYF.

This clonotype was seen only a few times. This chain uses TRBV29-1 with TRBJ2-5, with 8 bases that match TRBD2. Trimming cost V 3 bases and J 1 base; bases outside gene matches: 4. Germline-derived CDR1 and CDR2 are SQVTM and ANQGSEA. The CDR3 runs 14 residues. CDR3 sequence: CSVDSGASQETQYF. As DNA, the CDR3 is TGCAGCGTTGATAGCGGGGCCTCCCAAGAGACCCAGTACTTC.

This clonotype was recorded a few times. V gene TRBV10-3 combines with J gene TRBJ2-1; D uncertain. CDR1 is ENHRY and CDR2 is SYGVKD in the germline V gene. The CDR3 has 14 amino acids. The V end was cut by 10 bases, the J end by 0 bases, with 13 bases between. The CDR3 nucleotides are TGTGCCACCTCTACTCAGGTCTCCTACAATGAGCAGTTCTTC. This sequence encodes CATSTQVSYNEQFF.

The CDR3 region is CASRPTGGELWGSYNEQYF. The CDR3 nucleotides read TGTGCCAGCAGACCGACAGGGGGCGAACTCTGGGGCTCCTACAATGAGCAGTACTTC. This chain uses TRBV7-8 with TRBJ2-4, with TRBD1 matching 10 bases. Losses at the gene ends were 6 bases for V and 13 bases for J; bases not matched to a gene: 27. The CDR3 length is 19 residues. Germline V CDR1 and CDR2: SGHVS, FQNEAQ.

This clonotype came up a few times. The chain uses TRBV6-1 and TRBJ1-1; 7 positions agree with TRBD1. J was trimmed by 0 bases and V by 5 bases; bases with no gene match: 15. Germline CDR1 and CDR2: MNHNS and SASEGT. The CDR3 sequence is 18 residues long. The CDR3 DNA reads TGTGCCAGCAGTCGCACACCGGACAGGCGTCAATTGAACACTGAAGCTTTCTTT. Encoded protein: CASSRTPDRRQLNTEAFF.

The rearrangement uses TRBV7-2 and TRBJ2-7, with 10 bases identical to TRBD2. Trimming removed 5 bases from V and 4 bases from J; junction bases left unmatched: 8. CDR3 length: 15 amino acids. Germline CDR1 SGHTA, CDR2 FQGNSA. The CDR3 DNA reads TGTGCCAGCAGCCGCCGCACTAGCGGGGATTACGAGCAGTACTTC. Protein: CASSRRTSGDYEQYF. Variable domain in full (rest from reference TRBV7-2 and TRBJ2-7): GAGVSQSPSNKVTEKGKDVELRCDPISGHTALYWYRQSLGQGLEFLIYFQGNSAPDKSGLPSDRFSAERTGGSVSTLTIQRTQQEDSAVYLCASSRRTSGDYEQYFGPGTRLTVT.

The V call is TRBV28, the J call TRBJ2-7, with a tentative D call TRBD2 (6 bases). Deletions cut 6 bases from V and 0 bases from J, with 18 bases between. Germline V lookup: CDR1 MDHEN, CDR2 SYDVKM. The CDR3 totals 16 residues. CDR3 in amino acids: CASSPLGGERSYEQYF. The CDR3 nucleotides read TGTGCCAGCAGCCCACTAGGAGGGGAGCGCTCCTACGAGCAGTACTTC.

This chain links TRBV4-2 with TRBJ2-3, with TRBD2 identical over 9 bases. V lost 1 base, J lost 6 bases, and 5 bases stayed unmatched. CDR1 and CDR2 (germline): LGHNA, YNFKEQ. The CDR3 has 15 amino acids. The CDR3 reads CASSQAAGGRDTQYF. CDR3 bases: TGTGCCAGCAGCCAAGCGGCGGGGGGGCGGGATACGCAGTATTTT.

This clonotype was counted a few times. This CDR3 is CASSRLAGTNEQFF. In nucleotides, the CDR3 is TGTGCCAGCAGCCGACTAGCGGGGACCAATGAGCAGTTCTTC. The chain combines TRBV7-9 with TRBJ2-1; TRBD2 aligns across 11 bases. J lost 6 bases, V lost 5 bases, and 3 bases had no gene match. Looked up from germline, CDR1 is SEHNR and CDR2 is FQNEAQ (reference sequence). The CDR3 runs to 14 residues.

Turning to this clonotype: A read error may account for a junction end that differs from germline. The CDR3 bases are TGCGCCAGCAGCCGACCAGCGGGGACTTACAATAAGCAGTTCTTC. This sequence encodes CASSRPAGTYNKQFF. The genes are TRBV4-1 and TRBJ2-1; 7 nucleotides match TRBD2. Germline V gene lookup returns CDR1 MGHRA and CDR2 YSYEKL. This CDR3 spans 15 amino acids.

This clonotype has a handful of counts. V gene TRBV7-9 combines with J gene TRBJ1-1; tentative D call: TRBD1 (5 bases). Trimming pared 8 bases from V and 1 base from J, leaving 14 bases between. This CDR3 spans 14 amino acids. The germline V gene encodes CDR1 SEHNR and CDR2 FQNEAQ (reference sequence). The CDR3 sequence is CASHPGAANTEAFF. In DNA, the CDR3 is TGTGCCAGCCACCCCGGGGCGGCGAACACTGAAGCTTTCTTT.

This sequence joins TRBV5-1 and TRBJ2-3, with TRBD2 matching over 13 bases. The germline CDR1 and CDR2 sequences are SGHRS and YFSETQ. This CDR3 region has 16 residues. J gave up 2 bases and V 5 bases, and 5 bases lay outside the gene matches. CDR3 amino acids: CASRKTSGGITDTQYF. Written as DNA, the CDR3 is TGCGCCAGCAGAAAGACTAGCGGGGGGATCACAGATACGCAGTATTTT.

J is TRBJ2-3 and V is TRBV29-1; D tentatively reads TRBD1 or TRBD2 (5 bases each). The CDR3 loop spans 13 amino acids. V was clipped by 6 bases and J by 1 base, with 11 bases between them. In germline, CDR1 is SQVTM, CDR2 ANQGSEA. The CDR3 DNA reads as TGCAGCGTCACCCGGGACGGCACAGATACGCAGTATTTT. Translating gives CSVTRDGTDTQYF.

V gene TRBV20-1 combines with J gene TRBJ2-7, with D possibly being TRBD2 (5 bases). Between the trimmed V and J ends, which lost 8 bases and 0 bases, there was a span of 11 bases. Per germline, CDR1 DFQATT and CDR2 SNEGSKA (reference sequence). The CDR3 has 12 residues. This CDR3 reads CSPQRTSYEQYF. In DNA, the CDR3 is TGCAGTCCTCAGCGGACCTCCTACGAGCAGTACTTC.

The chain joins TRBV12-3 or TRBV12-4 to TRBJ1-1; 9 nucleotides line up with TRBD1. V shed 3 bases, J shed 5 bases, and the junction held 4 bases outside the gene matches. This CDR3 contains 14 residues. The CDR3 coding sequence is TGTGCCAGCAGTTTCAGGACAGGGGTTACTGAAGCTTTCTTT. This gives the protein CASSFRTGVTEAFF.